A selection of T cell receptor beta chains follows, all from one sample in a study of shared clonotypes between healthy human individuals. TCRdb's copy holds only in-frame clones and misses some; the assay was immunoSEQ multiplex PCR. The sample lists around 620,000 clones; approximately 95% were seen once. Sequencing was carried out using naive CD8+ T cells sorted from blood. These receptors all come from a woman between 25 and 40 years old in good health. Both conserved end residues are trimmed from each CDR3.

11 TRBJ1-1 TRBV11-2 ASSLRGNTEAF
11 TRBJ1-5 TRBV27 ASSLGVGQPQH
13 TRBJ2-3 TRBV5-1 ASSFETSFGDTQY
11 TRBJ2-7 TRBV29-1 SVEGRDTYEQY
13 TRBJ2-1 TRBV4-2 ASSQEAERNNEQF
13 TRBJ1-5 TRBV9 ASSVDGYSNQPQH
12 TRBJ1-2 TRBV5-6 ASSLGALPSGYT
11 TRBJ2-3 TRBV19 ASSIVGTDTQY
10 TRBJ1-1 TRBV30 AWSVQGAEAF
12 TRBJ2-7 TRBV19 ASSIGLGSYEQY
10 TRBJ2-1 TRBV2 ASSVGRARQF
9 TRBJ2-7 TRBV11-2 ASSLTDEQY
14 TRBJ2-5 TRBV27 ASSPRPGQGRETQY
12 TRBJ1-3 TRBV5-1 ASSSDISGNTIY
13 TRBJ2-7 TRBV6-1 ASSAGQGGSYEQY
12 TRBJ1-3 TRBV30 AWQTGQAGNTIY
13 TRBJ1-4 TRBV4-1 ASSQERGRNEKLF
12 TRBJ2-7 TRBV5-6 ASSLVFRDYEQY
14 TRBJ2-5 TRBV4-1 ASSQGTGLGQETQY
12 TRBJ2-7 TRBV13 ASSLMAGDYEQY
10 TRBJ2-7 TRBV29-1 SVGTGRNEQY
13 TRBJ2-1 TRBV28 ARGPLSESYNEQF